The 17 T cell receptor beta chains listed next were all sequenced from one sample in a study of T cells after yellow fever vaccination. Each CDR3 protein is one row after TCRdb ran MiXCR on the 5' RACE reads. The sample contains some 320,000 distinct CDR3 sequences, 4.1% of which appear only once. The input for sequencing was PBMCs, taken 5 days after the yellow fever booster vaccination. The receptors stem from a young man who received the YFV17D yellow fever vaccine.

The sample holds a few counts of this clonotype. The rearrangement joins TRBV3-1 to TRBJ1-5, with 8 bases identical to TRBD1. The CDR3 is 15 amino acids. V lost 3 bases to trimming and J lost 9 bases; unmatched junction nucleotides: 10. Looked up from germline, CDR1 is LGHDT and CDR2 is YNNKEL (reference sequence). For the CDR3, the DNA is TGTGCCAGCAGCCAGGAACCGGGACAGGTCCTGCCCCAGCATTTT. Translating it yields CASSQEPGQVLPQHF.

V is TRBV10-3 and J is TRBJ2-1; tentatively, D is TRBD2 (5 bases). V lost 7 bases to trimming and J lost 0 bases, with 10 bases between them. CDR3 length: 14 amino acids. The V gene's germline CDR1 is ENHRY and CDR2 SYGVKD. The CDR3 protein is CAIKAGSSYNEQFF. The CDR3 bases are TGTGCCATCAAGGCTGGGAGCTCCTACAATGAGCAGTTCTTC.

The V gene is TRBV11-3, the J gene TRBJ2-1, with a weak D call TRBD2 (6 bases). The CDR3 sequence is 14 residues long. V lost 2 bases, J lost 8 bases, and 13 bases lay in between. The V gene's germline CDR1 is SGHNT and CDR2 YENEEA. The DNA of the CDR3 is TGTGCCAGCAGCTTAAGGGGTAGCGGCTATGAGCAGTTCTTC. Amino acid sequence: CASSLRGSGYEQFF.

This clonotype has more than one count but fewer than ten. The J gene is TRBJ1-5, the V gene TRBV12-3 or TRBV12-4, with 9 bases aligning to TRBD1. This CDR3 comprises 14 residues. V lost 6 bases to trimming and J lost 4 bases; unmatched junction nucleotides: 4. This CDR3 reads CASSHGQGNQPQHF. The CDR3 DNA is TGTGCCAGCAGCCACGGACAGGGGAATCAGCCCCAGCATTTT.

This clonotype was seen many times. The chain has TRBV7-7 and TRBJ2-3; TRBD2 agrees at 9 bases. CDR3 size: 14 residues. Germline trimming cut 5 bases from V and 5 bases from J; bases unmatched to any gene: 5. Looked up from germline, CDR1 is SSHAT and CDR2 is FNYEAQ (reference sequence). The CDR3 coding sequence is TGTGCCAGCAGCGGCGGGGGGGCAGGAGATACGCAGTATTTT. It codes for CASSGGGAGDTQYF.

This chain connects TRBV15 to TRBJ1-3; D is unclear. Trimming took 4 bases from V and 0 from J, leaving 10 bases between them. In germline, CDR1 is LNHNV, CDR2 YYDKDF (reference sequence). The CDR3 loop spans 15 amino acids. In DNA, the CDR3 is TGTGCCACCAGCATAGGCCTGAGCTCTGGAAACACCATATATTTT. It yields the protein CATSIGLSSGNTIYF.

This clonotype was picked up a small number of times. The rearrangement links TRBV9 to TRBJ2-5; 9 bases are shared with TRBD1. This CDR3 region has 17 residues. The junction had 11 bases not matched to a gene; V was cut back by 3 bases and J by 2 bases. The V gene's germline CDR1 is SGDLS and CDR2 YYNGEE. As DNA, the CDR3 is TGTGCCAGCAGCGCCGGACGGGGACAGGGATTTCAAGAGACCCAGTACTTC. It yields the protein CASSAGRGQGFQETQYF.

This clonotype was seen a handful of times. V and J are TRBV9 and TRBJ2-5; maybe TRBD2 (7 bases). Germline V gene data show CDR1 as SGDLS and CDR2 as YYNGEE. This CDR3 comprises 15 residues. The ends were cut back, 0 bases at V and 5 bases at J, with 14 bases in the middle. The CDR3 protein is CASSVGGGPSETQYF. For the CDR3, the DNA is TGTGCCAGCAGCGTAGGGGGGGGCCCTTCGGAGACCCAGTACTTC.

This chain connects TRBV20-1 to TRBJ2-3; the match to TRBD2 covers 7 bases. V trimming: 1 base; J trimming: 5 bases; junction bases outside the gene matches: 15. This CDR3 contains 17 residues. CDR1 is DFQATT and CDR2 is SNEGSKA in the germline V gene (reference sequence). CDR3 protein: CSARVLADAISIDTQYF. The CDR3 DNA is TGCAGTGCTAGAGTCCTAGCGGACGCCATATCGATAGATACGCAGTATTTT.

A few counts support this clonotype. This chain uses TRBV9 with TRBJ2-7; D remains unclear. The CDR3 length is 13 residues. Trimming took 0 bases from V and 3 from J, leaving 7 bases between them. Germline V gene sequence: CDR1 SGDLS, CDR2 YYNGEE. The CDR3 coding sequence is TGTGCCAGCAGCGTAGCCGGAGACTACGAGCAGTACTTC. Its protein is CASSVAGDYEQYF.

The rearrangement links TRBV5-1 to TRBJ2-1, with 9 bases fitting TRBD2. The CDR3 is 17 residues long. The trim removed 2 bases at V and 4 bases at J, leaving 10 bases unmatched. Per the germline V gene, CDR1 is SGHRS and CDR2 is YFSETQ. CDR3 sequence: CASSFPSGVAVYNEQFF. The CDR3 DNA reads as TGCGCCAGCAGCTTCCCTAGCGGGGTCGCTGTGTACAATGAGCAGTTCTTC.

This chain links TRBV4-3 with TRBJ2-1, with TRBD1 as a possible D gene (5 bases). CDR1 and CDR2 (germline): LGHNA, YSLEER. CDR3 length: 15 amino acids. The V end was cut by 0 bases, the J end by 4 bases, with 10 bases between. In DNA form, the CDR3 reads TGCGCCAGCAGCCAAGATGGTGCAGGGTACAATGAGCAGTTCTTC. Translation: CASSQDGAGYNEQFF.

A few counts support this clonotype. This chain links TRBV7-9 with TRBJ2-3; D gene unclear. Per germline, CDR1 SEHNR and CDR2 FQNEAQ (reference sequence). The V and J ends lost 3 bases and 2 bases respectively, with 12 bases between them. The CDR3 totals 15 residues. The CDR3 here is CASSFPGSPTDTQYF. In DNA, the CDR3 is TGTGCCAGCAGCTTCCCGGGCAGCCCCACAGATACGCAGTATTTT. Using reference TRBV7-9 and TRBJ2-3 for the parts outside the CDR3, the full variable domain is DTGVSQNPRHKITKRGQNVTFRCDPISEHNRLYWYRQTLGQGPEFLTYFQNEAQLEKSRLLSDRFSAERPKGSFSTLEIQRTEQGDSAMYLCASSFPGSPTDTQYFGPGTRLTVL.

The chain employs TRBV12-3 or TRBV12-4 and TRBJ1-5; D may be TRBD1 (6 bases). Trimming removed 4 bases at V and 5 bases at J, with 12 bases between. CDR3 size: 14 residues. The CDR3 loop is CASSYLGADQPQHF. CDR3 DNA sequence: TGTGCCAGCAGTTACTTGGGGGCGGATCAGCCCCAGCATTTT.

The table lists this clonotype with a few counts. The CDR3 nucleotides read TGTGCCATCAGTGTGTCGACCCCCGGGGGCTACGAGCAGTACTTC. Its protein is CAISVSTPGGYEQYF. V is TRBV10-3 and J is TRBJ2-7, with D perhaps matching TRBD2 (6 bases). The CDR3 is 15 amino acids. From germline, CDR1 is ENHRY and CDR2 SYGVKD. The ends were cut back, 4 bases at V and 3 bases at J, with 16 bases in the middle.

This chain connects TRBV10-2 to TRBJ2-7; TRBD2 matches 15 bases. With 2 bases clipped from V and 4 bases from J, the junction kept 3 bases outside the gene matches. This CDR3 comprises 16 residues. CDR1 WSHSY and CDR2 SAAADI come from the germline V gene. The CDR3 protein is CASSEGGTSGGYEQYV. The CDR3 DNA is TGCGCCAGCAGTGAGGGGGGGACTAGCGGGGGGTACGAGCAGTACGTC.

This clonotype was detected many times. The rearrangement joins TRBV5-1 to TRBJ2-3; D call uncertain. Trimming left V 3 bases short and J 5 bases short, with 4 bases between. The length of the CDR3 is 11 residues. Germline CDR1 reads SGHRS; CDR2 reads YFSETQ. The CDR3 sequence is CASSYRDTQYF. For the CDR3, the DNA is TGCGCCAGCAGCTATAGAGATACGCAGTATTTT.